This entry describes one T cell receptor beta chain. This receptor's antigen is unknown. Base quality data are lacking; no much larger clone is found one base away. V and J are truncated by 3 bases and 0 bases respectively, leaving an intervening sequence of 6 bases. The cysteine opens and the phenylalanine closes a CDR3 of 14 amino acids. Solely the CDR3 DNA is kept, with 42 bases framed from the first base. From the germline V gene, CDR1 is MNHNS and CDR2 is SASEGT. The sample is drawn from a study of T cells in Graves' hyperthyroidism and ophthalmopathy (dated by TCRdb to about 2019). Regarding the complete study: Peripheral blood samples were taken at initial diagnosis, before any treatment was given. To identify distinguishing TCR V-J signatures, a discovery cohort of around 100 patients was used, comprising 40 to 45 with Graves' ophthalmopathy and some 60 with stable Graves' hyperthyroidism. An independent validation cohort of under 20 hyperthyroidism patients and about 15 patients who later progressed to ophthalmopathy tested prospective prediction of ophthalmopathy. For training and testing, the 100 or so patients in the discovery cohort were randomly divided in a 7:3 ratio. In addition, the study compared T-cell repertoires in thyroid tissue and in blood from roughly six Graves' hyperthyroidism patients. After sampling, hyperthyroidism patients received methimazole starting at 30 mg daily, and ophthalmopathy patients received high-dose intravenous methylprednisolone. According to the paper, TCR Vbeta CDR3 sequencing was carried out on approximately 140 peripheral blood samples, which came from 40 to 45 ophthalmopathy, roughly 75 hyperthyroidism and roughly 17 progressor patients. Broad study findings and their caveats: During validation, the model predicted progression to ophthalmopathy a median of about 6.5 months ahead of onset, with roughly 65% sensitivity and under 85% specificity. Sample size was not statistically predetermined, and investigators were not blinded to group allocation. A 13 V-J signature model separated ophthalmopathy from stable hyperthyroidism, with 87.88% sensitivity and roughly 84% specificity in cross-validation and 80%/75% in testing. Most expanded thyroid clonotypes (frequency above 0.001) were also detected in blood, suggesting blood repertoires may reflect thyroid immune responses.

Ophthalmopathy patients had moderately to severely active disease, with a Clinical Activity Score of 3 or more, a NOSPECS grade of 4 or more, and a disease duration of less than 3 months. Exclusion was applied to patients with uncontrolled infections, other autoimmune diseases, pregnancy or lactation. Diagnoses were established on the basis of clinical symptoms, serum thyroxine and TRAb, thyroid ultrasound, and orbital computed tomography. Ficoll-Paque density gradient centrifugation was used to isolate PBMCs from 8 to 10 ml of fresh peripheral blood. Total RNA was extracted with Trizol reagent, and quality was checked on an Agilent 2100 Bioanalyzer. TCR beta CDR3 regions were amplified from RNA transcripts. For the first round of RT-PCR on the TCR CDR3, the HTBI primer set was used together with the Qiagen OneStep RT-PCR kit. Libraries were constructed in a second round of multiplex PCR, after which size selection and purification were carried out. Sequencing of the libraries was done on an Illumina HiSeq2000 using paired-end 100 bp reads. From the authors' description of their analysis: Raw data were processed with SOAPnuke, discarding reads with adapters, uncalled bases, mean Phred below 15, or no exact constant-primer or identifier match. High-quality paired reads were merged with COPE v1.2.5, and unique nucleotide sequences were defined as clonotypes. Clonotypes were aligned to IMGT TRBV, TRBD and TRBJ reference segments using MiTCR v1.1. Analysis was restricted to V-J combinations with a frequency above 0.0001, which covered about 99% of repertoires. The TCS score was defined as F50 (clonal expansion) divided by E x V (chaos), with BLOSUM62-based TCRdist calculated between CDR3 peptides within each V-J. Welch's t-statistics and random forest reduced 450 to 600 V-J features to 13, which were used in a naive Bayes classifier (R e1071). TCRdb trimmed the raw reads at Q25, called clones with MiXCR and kept productive beta chains. Every distinct CDR3 protein forms one entry, paired with its most common genes and DNA. The V and J calls were not made by the authors but by TCRdb's processing. The sample profile shows 490,000 or so distinct CDR3 sequences; 20% to 25% of them were found once. The ten top clones hold approximately 49% of the sample.

The clonotype comes from an older woman with Graves' ophthalmopathy. This receptor chain uses TRBV6-1 and TRBJ1-5, with the D gene uncertain. Sequencing was done on a sample of blood. The CDR3 reads CASSDNHSNQPQHF. The DNA sequence reads TGTGCCAGCAGTGATAACCATAGCAATCAGCCCCAGCATTTT.